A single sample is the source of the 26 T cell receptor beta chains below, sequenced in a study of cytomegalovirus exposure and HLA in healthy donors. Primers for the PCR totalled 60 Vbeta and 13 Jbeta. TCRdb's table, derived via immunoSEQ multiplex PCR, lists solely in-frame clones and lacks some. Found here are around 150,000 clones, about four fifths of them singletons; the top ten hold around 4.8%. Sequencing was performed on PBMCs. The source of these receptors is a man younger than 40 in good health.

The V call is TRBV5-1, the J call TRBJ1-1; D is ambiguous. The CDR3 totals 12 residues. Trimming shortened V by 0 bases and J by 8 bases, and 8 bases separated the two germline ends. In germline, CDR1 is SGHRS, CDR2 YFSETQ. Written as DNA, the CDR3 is TGCGCCAGCAGCTTGGACAGACTAGAAGCTTTCTTT. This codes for CASSLDRLEAFF.

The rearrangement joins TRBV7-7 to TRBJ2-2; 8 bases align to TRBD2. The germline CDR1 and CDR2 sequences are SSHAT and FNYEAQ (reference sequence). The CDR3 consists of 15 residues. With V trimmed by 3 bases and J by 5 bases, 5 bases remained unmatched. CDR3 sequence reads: CASSFGTSLTGELFF. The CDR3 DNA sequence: TGTGCCAGCAGCTTCGGGACTAGTCTTACCGGGGAGCTGTTTTTT.

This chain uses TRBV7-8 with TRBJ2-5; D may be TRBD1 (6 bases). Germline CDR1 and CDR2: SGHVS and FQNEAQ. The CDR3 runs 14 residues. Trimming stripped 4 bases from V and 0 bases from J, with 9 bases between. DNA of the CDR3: TGTGCCAGCAGCTCAGGACAGTACCAAGAGACCCAGTACTTC. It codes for CASSSGQYQETQYF.

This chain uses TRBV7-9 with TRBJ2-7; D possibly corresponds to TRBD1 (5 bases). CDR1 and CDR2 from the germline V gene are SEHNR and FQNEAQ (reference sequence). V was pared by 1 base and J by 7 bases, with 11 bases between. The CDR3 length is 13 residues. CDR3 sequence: CASSLGLGQEQYF. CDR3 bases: TGTGCCAGCAGCTTAGGTTTGGGGCAGGAGCAGTACTTC.

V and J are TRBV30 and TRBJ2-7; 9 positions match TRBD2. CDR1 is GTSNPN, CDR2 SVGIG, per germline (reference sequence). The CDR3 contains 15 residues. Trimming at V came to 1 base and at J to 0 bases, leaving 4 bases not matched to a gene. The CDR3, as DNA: TGTGCCTGGAGTGCCAGCGGGGGGAGCTCCTACGAGCAGTACTTC. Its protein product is CAWSASGGSSYEQYF.

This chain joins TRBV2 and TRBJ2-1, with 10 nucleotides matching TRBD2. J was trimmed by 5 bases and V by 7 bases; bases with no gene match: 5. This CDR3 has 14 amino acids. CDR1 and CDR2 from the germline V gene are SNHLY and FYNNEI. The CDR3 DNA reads TGTGCCAGCATGGGGACTAGCGAACACAATGAGCAGTTCTTC. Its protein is CASMGTSEHNEQFF. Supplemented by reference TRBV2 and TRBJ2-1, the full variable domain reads EPEVTQTPSHQVTQMGQEVILRCVPISNHLYFYWYRQILGQKVEFLVSFYNNEISEKSEIFDDQFSVERPDGSNFTLKIRSTKLEDSAMYFCASMGTSEHNEQFFGPGTRLTVL.

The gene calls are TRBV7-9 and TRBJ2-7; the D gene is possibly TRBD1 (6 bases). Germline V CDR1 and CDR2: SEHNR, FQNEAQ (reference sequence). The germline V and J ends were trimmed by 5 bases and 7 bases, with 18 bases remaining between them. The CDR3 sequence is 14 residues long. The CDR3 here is CASSRQGSFTEQYF. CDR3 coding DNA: TGTGCCAGCAGCCGCCAGGGGTCATTTACGGAGCAGTACTTC.

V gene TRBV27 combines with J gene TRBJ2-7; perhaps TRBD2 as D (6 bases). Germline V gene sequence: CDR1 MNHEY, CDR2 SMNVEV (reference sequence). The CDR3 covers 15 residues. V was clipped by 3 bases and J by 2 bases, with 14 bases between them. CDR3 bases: TGTGCCAGCAGTTTTGACCGGGACTTCCCCTACGAGCAGTACTTC. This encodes CASSFDRDFPYEQYF.

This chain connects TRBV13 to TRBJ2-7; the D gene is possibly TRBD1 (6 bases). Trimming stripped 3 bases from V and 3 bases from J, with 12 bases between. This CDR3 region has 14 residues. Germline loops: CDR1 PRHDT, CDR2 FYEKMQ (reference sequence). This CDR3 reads CASSFTGTNYEQYF. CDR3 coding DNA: TGTGCCAGCAGCTTTACCGGGACAAACTACGAGCAGTACTTC.

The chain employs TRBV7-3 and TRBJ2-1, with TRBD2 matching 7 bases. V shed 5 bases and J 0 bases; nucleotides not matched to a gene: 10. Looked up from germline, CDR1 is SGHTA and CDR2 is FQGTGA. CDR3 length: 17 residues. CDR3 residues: CASSPYSQRDSYNEQFF. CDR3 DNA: TGTGCCAGCAGCCCATATTCTCAGCGGGACTCCTACAATGAGCAGTTCTTC.

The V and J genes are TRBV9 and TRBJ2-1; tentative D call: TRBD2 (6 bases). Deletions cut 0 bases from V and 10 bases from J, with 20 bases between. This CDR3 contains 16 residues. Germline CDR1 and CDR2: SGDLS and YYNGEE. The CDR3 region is CASSVDSGLPSAEQFF. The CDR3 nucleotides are TGTGCCAGCAGCGTAGATAGCGGCCTCCCGTCAGCCGAGCAGTTCTTC.

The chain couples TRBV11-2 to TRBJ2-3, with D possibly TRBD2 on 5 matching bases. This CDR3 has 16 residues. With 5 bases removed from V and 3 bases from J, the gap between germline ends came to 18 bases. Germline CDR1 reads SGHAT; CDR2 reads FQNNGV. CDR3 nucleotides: TGTGCCAGCAGCCCCTTCGGTGAGGGTGAGACAGATACGCAGTATTTT. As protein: CASSPFGEGETDTQYF.

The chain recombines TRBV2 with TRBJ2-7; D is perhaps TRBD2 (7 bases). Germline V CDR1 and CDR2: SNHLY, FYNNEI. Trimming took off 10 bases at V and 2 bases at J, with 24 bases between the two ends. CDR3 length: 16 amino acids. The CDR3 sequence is CANRPGGLAVTYEQYF. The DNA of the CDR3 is TGTGCCAACCGACCCGGGGGGCTAGCGGTAACCTACGAGCAGTACTTC. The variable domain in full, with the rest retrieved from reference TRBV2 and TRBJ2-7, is EPEVTQTPSHQVTQMGQEVILRCVPISNHLYFYWYRQILGQKVEFLVSFYNNEISEKSEIFDDQFSVERPDGSNFTLKIRSTKLEDSAMYFCANRPGGLAVTYEQYFGPGTRLTVT.

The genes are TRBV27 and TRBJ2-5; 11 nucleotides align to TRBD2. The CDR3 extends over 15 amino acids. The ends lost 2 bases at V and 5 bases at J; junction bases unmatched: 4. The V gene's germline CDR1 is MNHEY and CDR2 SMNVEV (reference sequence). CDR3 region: CASSLRLAGKETQYF. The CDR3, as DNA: TGTGCCAGCAGTTTAAGACTAGCGGGAAAGGAGACCCAGTACTTC.

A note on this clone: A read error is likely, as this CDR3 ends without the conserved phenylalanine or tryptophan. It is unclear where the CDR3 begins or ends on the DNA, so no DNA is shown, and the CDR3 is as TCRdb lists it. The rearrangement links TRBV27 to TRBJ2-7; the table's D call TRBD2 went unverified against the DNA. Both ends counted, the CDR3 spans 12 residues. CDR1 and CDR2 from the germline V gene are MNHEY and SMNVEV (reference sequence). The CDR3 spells CASSSSSLAAPR.

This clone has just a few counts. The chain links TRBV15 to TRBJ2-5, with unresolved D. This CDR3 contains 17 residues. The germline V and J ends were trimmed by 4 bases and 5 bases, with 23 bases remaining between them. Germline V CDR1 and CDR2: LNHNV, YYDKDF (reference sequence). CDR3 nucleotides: TGTGCCACCAGCAAACGTTCGGGTAGGAAGGTTATGGAGACCCAGTACTTC. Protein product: CATSKRSGRKVMETQYF.

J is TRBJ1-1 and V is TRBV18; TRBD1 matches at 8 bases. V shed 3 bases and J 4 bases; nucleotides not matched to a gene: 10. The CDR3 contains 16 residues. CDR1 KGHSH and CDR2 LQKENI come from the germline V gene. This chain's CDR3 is CASSPRQGARGTEAFF. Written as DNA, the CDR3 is TGTGCCAGCTCACCGCGTCAGGGGGCGCGGGGCACTGAAGCTTTCTTT. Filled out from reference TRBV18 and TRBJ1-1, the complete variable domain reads NAGVMQNPRHLVRRRGQEARLRCSPMKGHSHVYWYRQLPEEGLKFMVYLQKENIIDESGMPKERFSAEFPKEGPSILRIQQVVRGDSAAYFCASSPRQGARGTEAFFGQGTRLTVV.

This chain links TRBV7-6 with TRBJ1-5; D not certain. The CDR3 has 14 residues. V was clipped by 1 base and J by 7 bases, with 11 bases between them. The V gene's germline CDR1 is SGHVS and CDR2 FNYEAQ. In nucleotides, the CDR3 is TGTGCCAGCAGCTTAGGGAGGGCTGGCCAGCCCCAGCATTTT. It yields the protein CASSLGRAGQPQHF.

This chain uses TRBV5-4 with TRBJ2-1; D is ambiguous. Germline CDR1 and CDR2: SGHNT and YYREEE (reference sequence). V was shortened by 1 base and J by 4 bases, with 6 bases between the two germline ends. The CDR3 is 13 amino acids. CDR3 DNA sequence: TGTGCCAGCAGCTTGTCCAGGTACAATGAGCAGTTCTTC. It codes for CASSLSRYNEQFF.

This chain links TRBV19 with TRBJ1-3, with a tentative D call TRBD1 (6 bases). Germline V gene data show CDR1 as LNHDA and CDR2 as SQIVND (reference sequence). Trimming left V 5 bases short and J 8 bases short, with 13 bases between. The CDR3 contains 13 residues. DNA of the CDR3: TGTGCCAGTAGTCCCAGGGGCACAGACACCATATATTTT. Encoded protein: CASSPRGTDTIYF.

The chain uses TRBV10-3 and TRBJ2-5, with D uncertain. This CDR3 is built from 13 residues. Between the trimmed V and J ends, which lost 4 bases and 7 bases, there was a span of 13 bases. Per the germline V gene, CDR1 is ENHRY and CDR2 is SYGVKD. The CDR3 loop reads CAISVSEPGTQYF. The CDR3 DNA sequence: TGTGCCATCAGTGTATCTGAGCCAGGGACCCAGTACTTC.

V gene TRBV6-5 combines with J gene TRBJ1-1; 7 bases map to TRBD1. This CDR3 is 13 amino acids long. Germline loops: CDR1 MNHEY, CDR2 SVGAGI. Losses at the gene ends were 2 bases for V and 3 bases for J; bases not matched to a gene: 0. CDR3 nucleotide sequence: TGTGCCAGCAGTTACACAGGGGACACTGAAGCTTTCTTT. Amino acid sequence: CASSYTGDTEAFF.

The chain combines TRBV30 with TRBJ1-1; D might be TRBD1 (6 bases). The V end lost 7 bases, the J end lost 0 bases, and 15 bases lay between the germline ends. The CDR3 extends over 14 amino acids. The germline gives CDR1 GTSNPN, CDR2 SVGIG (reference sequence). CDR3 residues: CASEGGGLNTEAFF. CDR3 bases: TGTGCCTCGGAGGGGGGGGGCCTGAACACTGAAGCTTTCTTT.

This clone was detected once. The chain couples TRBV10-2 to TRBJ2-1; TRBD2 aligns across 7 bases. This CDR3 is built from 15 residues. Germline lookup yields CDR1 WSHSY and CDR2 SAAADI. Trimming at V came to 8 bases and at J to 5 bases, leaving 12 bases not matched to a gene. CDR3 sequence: CASYAGDASNNEQFF. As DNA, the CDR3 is TGCGCCAGCTACGCGGGGGACGCAAGTAACAATGAGCAGTTCTTC.

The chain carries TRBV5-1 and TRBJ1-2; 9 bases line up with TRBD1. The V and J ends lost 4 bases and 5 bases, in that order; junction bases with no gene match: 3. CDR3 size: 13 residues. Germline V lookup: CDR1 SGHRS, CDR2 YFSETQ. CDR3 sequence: CASSEQGAYGYTF. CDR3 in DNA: TGCGCCAGCAGCGAACAGGGGGCATATGGCTACACCTTC.

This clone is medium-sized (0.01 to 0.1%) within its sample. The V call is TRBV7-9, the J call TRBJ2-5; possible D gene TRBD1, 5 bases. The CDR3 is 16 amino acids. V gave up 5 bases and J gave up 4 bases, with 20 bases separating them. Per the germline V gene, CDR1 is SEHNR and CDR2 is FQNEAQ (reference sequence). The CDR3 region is CASSLTPKGWVETQYF. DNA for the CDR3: TGTGCCAGCAGCCTAACCCCTAAGGGGTGGGTAGAGACCCAGTACTTC.